This T cell receptor (beta chain) was captured by sequencing in a study of graft-versus-host responses after intestinal transplantation. Study summary: Anti-thymocyte globulin induction was given to all recipients, followed by tacrolimus and steroids for 2 to 3 years.

Here immunoSEQ multiplex PCR was the method, and the copy in TCRdb shows in-frame clones only, minus some. Here the sample spans approximately 12,000 clones, 30% being singletons. Germline V gene lookup returns CDR1 SGHRS and CDR2 YFSETQ. This CDR3 comprises 12 residues. Study results and caveats: Ileal or blood samples showed some GvH clones first, and such clones were also found in recipient marrow.

Responders (about 200,000, CFSE-labeled) were co-plated with about 200,000 irradiated, violet-dye-labeled stimulators. Both CD3+CD4+ and CD3+CD8+ responders that were proliferating and CFSE-low underwent sorting after the reaction. Notes on this clone: A far larger clone is one base from this, pointing to a likely read error. The same CDR3 is also encoded by other DNA sequences in this sample.

This TCR derives from a human patient who received an intestinal transplant. The chain carries TRBV5-1 and TRBJ2-7; D is perhaps TRBD1 (6 bases). Sequenced material: alloreactive CD8+ T cells from a mixed lymphocyte reaction culture, taken before intestinal transplant. Subset specified: CFSE-low proliferating T cells sorted from approximately 6-day pre-transplant mixed lymphocyte reaction (GvH or HvG direction). The CDR3 spells CASSFRGYEQYF. Here the CDR3 DNA reads TGCGCCAGCAGCTTCAGGGGTTACGAGCAATACTTC.